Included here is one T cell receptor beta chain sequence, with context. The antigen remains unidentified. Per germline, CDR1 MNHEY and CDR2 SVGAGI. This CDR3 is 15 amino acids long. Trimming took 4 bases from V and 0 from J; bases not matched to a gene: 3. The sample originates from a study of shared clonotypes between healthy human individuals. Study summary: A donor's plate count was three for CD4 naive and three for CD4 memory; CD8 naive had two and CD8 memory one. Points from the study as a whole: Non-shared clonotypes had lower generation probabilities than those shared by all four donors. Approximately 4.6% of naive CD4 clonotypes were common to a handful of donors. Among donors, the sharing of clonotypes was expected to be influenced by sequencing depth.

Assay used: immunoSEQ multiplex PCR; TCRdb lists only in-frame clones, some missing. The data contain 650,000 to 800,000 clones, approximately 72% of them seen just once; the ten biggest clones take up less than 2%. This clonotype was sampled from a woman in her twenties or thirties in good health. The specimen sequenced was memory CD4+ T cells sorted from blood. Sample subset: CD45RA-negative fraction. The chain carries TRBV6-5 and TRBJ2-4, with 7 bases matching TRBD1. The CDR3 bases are TGTGCCAGCAGTTCCACAGGGGTAGCCAAAAACATTCAGTACTTC. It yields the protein CASSSTGVAKNIQYF.